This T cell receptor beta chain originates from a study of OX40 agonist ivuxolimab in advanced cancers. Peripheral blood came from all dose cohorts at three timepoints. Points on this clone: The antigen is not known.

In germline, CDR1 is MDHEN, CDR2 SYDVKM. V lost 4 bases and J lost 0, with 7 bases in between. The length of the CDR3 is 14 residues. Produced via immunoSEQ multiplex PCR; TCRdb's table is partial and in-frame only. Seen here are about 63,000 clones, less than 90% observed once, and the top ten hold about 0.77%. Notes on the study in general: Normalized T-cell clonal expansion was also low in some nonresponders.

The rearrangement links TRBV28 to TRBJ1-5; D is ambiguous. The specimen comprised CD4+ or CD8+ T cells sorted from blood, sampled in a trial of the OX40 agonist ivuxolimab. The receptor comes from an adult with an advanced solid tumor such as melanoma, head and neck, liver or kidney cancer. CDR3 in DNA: TGTGCCAGCAGTTCGGGCGGTAGCAATCAGCCCCAGCATTTT. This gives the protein CASSSGGSNQPQHF.